These T cell receptor beta chains were read from a single sample in a study. TCRdb re-analysed the 5' RACE reads in MiXCR, keeping a single row per CDR3 protein. The sample holds about 61,000 distinct CDR3 sequences, around 30% seen once. Sequenced input: tumor-infiltrating naive CD4+ T cells sorted from the breast tumor. Receptors were obtained from a female donor with breast cancer. The CDR3 runs from the conserved cysteine through the conserved F or W. Each record gives: CDR3 DNA, CDR3 protein, D gene, V gene, J gene, clone size. The D gene is left open where the match is weak. Not every row has a clone size; where given, it reads once, few, many or a size class.

cdr3_nt: TGTGCCAGCAGTGTACTAGCGGGCTCCTACGAGCAGTACTTC
cdr3_aa: CASSVLAGSYEQYF
d_call: TRBD2
v_call: TRBV2
j_call: TRBJ2-7
clone_size: once

cdr3_nt: TGTGCCAGCAGCTTACAACTAGCGGGAGGGCCAGGGGATGAGCAGTTCTTC
cdr3_aa: CASSLQLAGGPGDEQFF
d_call: TRBD2
v_call: TRBV7-2
j_call: TRBJ2-1
clone_size: few

cdr3_nt: TGCGCCAGCAGCATACCCGGGACTACGCTCACAGATACGCAGTATTTT
cdr3_aa: CASSIPGTTLTDTQYF
d_call: TRBD2
v_call: TRBV5-1
j_call: TRBJ2-3
clone_size: NA

cdr3_nt: TGTGCCAGCAGCCAGGACAGGGAAATCGATGGCTACACCTTC
cdr3_aa: CASSQDREIDGYTF
d_call: TRBD1
v_call: TRBV4-2
j_call: TRBJ1-2
clone_size: NA

cdr3_nt: TGTGCCAGCACTAGCATGGTAGGGCCCCAGCATTTT
cdr3_aa: CASTSMVGPQHF
d_call: NA
v_call: TRBV12-3/TRBV12-4
j_call: TRBJ1-5
clone_size: NA

cdr3_nt: TGTGCCAGCAGCCAAGAGGCCGGAGAGGGGTGGTCTAATGAGCAGTTCTTC
cdr3_aa: CASSQEAGEGWSNEQFF
d_call: NA
v_call: TRBV3-1
j_call: TRBJ2-1
clone_size: few

cdr3_nt: TGTGCCAGCAGCCAACCAGGGGTTTCAGATACGCAGTATTTT
cdr3_aa: CASSQPGVSDTQYF
d_call: NA
v_call: TRBV4-2
j_call: TRBJ2-3
clone_size: few

cdr3_nt: TGTGCCAGCATTTTGACTAGCGGTTACGAGCAGTACTTC
cdr3_aa: CASILTSGYEQYF
d_call: TRBD2
v_call: TRBV6-1
j_call: TRBJ2-7
clone_size: large

cdr3_nt: TGCGCCAGCAGCCAAGCTCTGACTAACTACGAGCAGTACTTC
cdr3_aa: CASSQALTNYEQYF
d_call: NA
v_call: TRBV4-1
j_call: TRBJ2-7
clone_size: few

cdr3_nt: TGTGCCAGCAGCCCACGCAGGGCCACCTTAACAGATACGCAGTATTTT
cdr3_aa: CASSPRRATLTDTQYF
d_call: NA
v_call: TRBV7-9
j_call: TRBJ2-3
clone_size: few

cdr3_nt: TGTGCCAGCAGTGTGTCCAGGGGGCAGGGTGGCTGCACCTTC
cdr3_aa: CASSVSRGQGGCTF
d_call: TRBD1
v_call: TRBV6-1
j_call: TRBJ1-2
clone_size: NA

cdr3_nt: TGCGCCAGCAGCCAAGTGACCGGGGCCAGCGGGGGCTTTGAGACCCAGTACTTC
cdr3_aa: CASSQVTGASGGFETQYF
d_call: TRBD2
v_call: TRBV4-1
j_call: TRBJ2-5
clone_size: NA

cdr3_nt: TGTGCCAGCAGCCAAGATTTGGCCTCCAATCAGCCCCAGCATTTT
cdr3_aa: CASSQDLASNQPQHF
d_call: NA
v_call: TRBV4-2
j_call: TRBJ1-5
clone_size: few

cdr3_nt: TGTGCCAGCAGTTTAACTAGCGGGAGTTACGAGCAGTACTTC
cdr3_aa: CASSLTSGSYEQYF
d_call: TRBD2
v_call: TRBV28
j_call: TRBJ2-7
clone_size: few

cdr3_nt: TGTGCCAGCAGTACAGGGGGCGTCACTGAAGCTTTCTTT
cdr3_aa: CASSTGGVTEAFF
d_call: TRBD1
v_call: TRBV28
j_call: TRBJ1-1
clone_size: NA

cdr3_nt: TGCGCCAGCAGCCAAGATCCGGGGTCTAGCGGGAGTCCAGGGACCAAAAACATTCAGTACTTC
cdr3_aa: CASSQDPGSSGSPGTKNIQYF
d_call: TRBD2
v_call: TRBV4-3
j_call: TRBJ2-4
clone_size: many

cdr3_nt: TGCAGTGCTACGACATTTGGGACTACTGACACTGAAGCTTTCTTT
cdr3_aa: CSATTFGTTDTEAFF
d_call: NA
v_call: TRBV20-1
j_call: TRBJ1-1
clone_size: NA

cdr3_nt: TGCGCCAGCAGCTTTAGCGGGGCTAGCTCCTACGAGCAGTACTTC
cdr3_aa: CASSFSGASSYEQYF
d_call: TRBD2
v_call: TRBV5-1
j_call: TRBJ2-7
clone_size: NA

cdr3_nt: TGTGCCAGCAGCCCCCCCCCGGGACAGGGAAGCACTGGGGCCAACGTCCTGACTTTC
cdr3_aa: CASSPPPGQGSTGANVLTF
d_call: TRBD1
v_call: TRBV7-3
j_call: TRBJ2-6
clone_size: few

cdr3_nt: TGTGCCAGCAGCTCCCGGGTGAACACTGAAGCTTTCTTT
cdr3_aa: CASSSRVNTEAFF
d_call: NA
v_call: TRBV7-3
j_call: TRBJ1-1
clone_size: NA

cdr3_nt: TGCAGTGCTAGGGCATTGAGACAGGGAAACATTCAGTACTTC
cdr3_aa: CSARALRQGNIQYF
d_call: TRBD1
v_call: TRBV20-1
j_call: TRBJ2-4
clone_size: few

cdr3_nt: TGTGCCAGCAGTCCACAGACAGGGGGCAACTATGGCTACACCTTC
cdr3_aa: CASSPQTGGNYGYTF
d_call: TRBD1
v_call: TRBV6-5
j_call: TRBJ1-2
clone_size: many

cdr3_nt: NA
cdr3_aa: CISVSEATSGTEPSEQYF
d_call: NA
v_call: TRBV7-5
j_call: TRBJ2-7
clone_size: few

cdr3_nt: TGTGCCAGCAGGCCCTTATTAGGGACCCTGGACACTGAAGCTTTCTTT
cdr3_aa: CASRPLLGTLDTEAFF
d_call: NA
v_call: TRBV6-5
j_call: TRBJ1-1
clone_size: NA